The rows below give T cell receptor beta chains drawn from one sample of a study of blood T cells in healthy people across ages. TCRdb re-called the 5' RACE reads through MiXCR, storing one row per CDR3 protein. Altogether approximately 1.5 million distinct CDR3 sequences are present, about 31% being singletons, with the ten largest covering around 11%. The specimen sequenced was blood. The source is a young woman in good health. Each CDR3 is given with its conserved first and last residue. The order of the fields is D gene, V gene, J gene, clone size, CDR3 protein, CDR3 DNA. D genes are given only for firm matches. Size tells how often a clone was seen (once, few, many) or the class of an expanded clone, and some rows leave it out.

d_call: TRBD2
v_call: TRBV5-1
j_call: TRBJ2-7
clone_size: NA
cdr3_aa: CASSLGTSGGGEQYF
cdr3_nt: TGCGCCAGCAGCTTGGGCACTAGCGGGGGAGGCGAGCAGTACTTC

d_call: TRBD2
v_call: TRBV12-3/TRBV12-4
j_call: TRBJ2-7
clone_size: NA
cdr3_aa: CASSSTGTSGTGGYYEQYF
cdr3_nt: TGTGCCAGCAGTTCAACCGGGACTAGCGGGACCGGGGGATACTACGAGCAGTACTTC

d_call: TRBD1
v_call: TRBV20-1
j_call: TRBJ1-5
clone_size: few
cdr3_aa: CSVEGAMDQPQHF
cdr3_nt: TGCAGTGTCGAGGGGGCTATGGATCAGCCCCAGCATTTT

d_call: NA
v_call: TRBV6-5
j_call: TRBJ2-7
clone_size: few
cdr3_aa: CASSYGQGGAYEQYF
cdr3_nt: TGTGCCAGCAGTTACGGTCAGGGAGGTGCCTACGAGCAGTACTTC

d_call: TRBD2
v_call: TRBV12-3/TRBV12-4
j_call: TRBJ2-3
clone_size: NA
cdr3_aa: CASSLGPILREVITDTQYF
cdr3_nt: TGTGCCAGCAGTTTAGGCCCTATATTGCGGGAGGTGATCACAGATACGCAGTATTTT

d_call: NA
v_call: TRBV28
j_call: TRBJ1-2
clone_size: NA
cdr3_aa: CASSLPGAMGYGYTF
cdr3_nt: TGTGCCAGCAGTTTACCTGGGGCGATGGGGTATGGCTACACCTTC

d_call: NA
v_call: TRBV20-1
j_call: TRBJ2-7
clone_size: few
cdr3_aa: CSARVGMSTYEQYF
cdr3_nt: TGCAGTGCTAGAGTCGGCATGAGCACCTACGAGCAGTACTTC

d_call: TRBD1
v_call: TRBV7-2
j_call: TRBJ1-2
clone_size: few
cdr3_aa: CASSPPRATGNYGYTF
cdr3_nt: TGTGCCAGCAGCCCCCCCCGGGCGACAGGGAACTATGGCTACACCTTC

d_call: NA
v_call: TRBV20-1
j_call: TRBJ2-5
clone_size: NA
cdr3_aa: CSATRRLRETQYF
cdr3_nt: TGCAGTGCTACTCGGAGACTAAGAGAGACCCAGTACTTC

d_call: NA
v_call: TRBV5-6
j_call: TRBJ1-1
clone_size: NA
cdr3_aa: CASSLGGEDTEAFF
cdr3_nt: TGTGCCAGCAGCTTGGGAGGGGAGGACACTGAAGCTTTCTTT

d_call: NA
v_call: TRBV29-1
j_call: TRBJ2-6
clone_size: NA
cdr3_aa: CSVKVSRANVLTF
cdr3_nt: TGCAGCGTTAAGGTCTCTAGGGCCAACGTCCTGACTTTC

d_call: TRBD2
v_call: TRBV9
j_call: TRBJ2-5
clone_size: few
cdr3_aa: CASSVEAGGPQETQYF
cdr3_nt: TGTGCCAGCAGCGTAGAAGCGGGGGGGCCCCAAGAGACCCAGTACTTC

d_call: NA
v_call: TRBV11-2
j_call: TRBJ2-1
clone_size: NA
cdr3_aa: CASSPLDFEQFF
cdr3_nt: TGTGCCAGCAGCCCCCTAGACTTTGAGCAGTTCTTC

d_call: NA
v_call: TRBV30
j_call: TRBJ2-1
clone_size: NA
cdr3_aa: CAWSLTGKGSYNEQFF
cdr3_nt: TGTGCCTGGAGTTTGACAGGAAAAGGGTCCTACAATGAGCAGTTCTTC

d_call: TRBD1
v_call: TRBV7-9
j_call: TRBJ1-5
clone_size: NA
cdr3_aa: CVSSSTGDQPQHF
cdr3_nt: TGTGTCAGCAGCTCCACAGGGGATCAGCCCCAGCATTTT

d_call: NA
v_call: TRBV6-5
j_call: TRBJ1-1
clone_size: few
cdr3_aa: CASSYKGTEAFF
cdr3_nt: TGTGCCAGCAGTTATAAGGGCACTGAAGCTTTCTTT

d_call: NA
v_call: TRBV20-1
j_call: TRBJ2-7
clone_size: NA
cdr3_aa: CSARGPGSSYEQYF
cdr3_nt: TGCAGTGCTAGAGGGCCAGGGAGCTCCTACGAGCAGTACTTC

d_call: NA
v_call: TRBV5-8
j_call: TRBJ1-5
clone_size: NA
cdr3_aa: CASSLSGIQGNLNQPQHF
cdr3_nt: TGTGCCAGCAGCTTGTCCGGGATACAGGGAAACCTCAATCAGCCCCAGCATTTT